This T cell receptor beta chain was sequenced during a study of blood T cells in healthy people across ages. Study-wide context: Capture by template switching was about one barcoded beta molecule per two T cells. Study findings and constraints: Compared with aged donors, long-lived donors showed fewer expanded clones, suggesting selection. Per-million-T-cell TCR beta diversity fell roughly linearly with age.

Germline-derived CDR1 and CDR2 are GTSNPN and SVGIG (reference sequence). The CDR3 loop spans 17 amino acids. V lost 0 bases and J lost 4, with 16 bases in between. The authors ran a second PCR of 7 to 11 cycles using a sample-barcoded 5' primer and a J-beta primer mix. Every cDNA was tagged by a template-switch adaptor with 12 random nucleotides. TCRdb reprocessed the 5' RACE reads via MiXCR and lists one record per CDR3 protein. This sample carries 1.5 million to 2 million distinct CDR3 sequences, about 35% of them seen once, and the ten largest clones take about 10%. This clonotype was observed at least ten times. Its antigen is not identified.

This TCR was recovered from a woman aged 25 to 39 in good health. The chain recombines TRBV30 with TRBJ2-6; D may be TRBD1 (5 bases). Sequenced sample: blood. CDR3 loop: CAWSVDSKGSGANVLTF. In DNA form, the CDR3 reads TGTGCCTGGAGTGTTGATTCGAAGGGGTCCGGGGCCAACGTCCTGACTTTC.